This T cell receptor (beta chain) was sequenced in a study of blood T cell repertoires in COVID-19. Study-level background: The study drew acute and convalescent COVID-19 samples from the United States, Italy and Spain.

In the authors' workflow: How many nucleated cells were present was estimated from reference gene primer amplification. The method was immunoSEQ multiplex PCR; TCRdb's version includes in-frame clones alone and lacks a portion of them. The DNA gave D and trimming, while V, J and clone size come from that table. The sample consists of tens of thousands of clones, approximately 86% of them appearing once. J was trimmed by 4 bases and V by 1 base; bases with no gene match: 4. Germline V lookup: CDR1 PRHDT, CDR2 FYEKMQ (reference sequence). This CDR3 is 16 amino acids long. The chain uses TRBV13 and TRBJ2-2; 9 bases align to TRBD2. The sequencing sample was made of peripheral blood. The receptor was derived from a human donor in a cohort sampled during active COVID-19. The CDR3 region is CASSLEAGGTTGELFF. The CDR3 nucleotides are TGTGCCAGCAGCTTAGAAGCGGGAGGCACCACCGGGGAGCTGTTTTTT.